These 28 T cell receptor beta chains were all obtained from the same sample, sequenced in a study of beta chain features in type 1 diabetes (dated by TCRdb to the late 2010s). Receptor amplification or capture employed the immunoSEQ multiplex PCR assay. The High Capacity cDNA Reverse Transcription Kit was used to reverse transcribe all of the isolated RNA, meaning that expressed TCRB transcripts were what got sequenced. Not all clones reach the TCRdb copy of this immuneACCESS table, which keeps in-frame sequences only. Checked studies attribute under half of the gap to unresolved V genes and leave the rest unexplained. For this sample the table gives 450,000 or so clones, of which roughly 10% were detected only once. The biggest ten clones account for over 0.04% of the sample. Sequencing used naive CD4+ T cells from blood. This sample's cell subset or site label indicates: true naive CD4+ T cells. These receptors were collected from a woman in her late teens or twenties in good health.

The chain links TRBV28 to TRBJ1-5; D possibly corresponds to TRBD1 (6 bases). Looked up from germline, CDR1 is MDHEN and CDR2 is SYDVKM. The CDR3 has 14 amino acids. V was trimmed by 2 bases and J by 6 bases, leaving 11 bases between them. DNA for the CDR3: TGTGCCAGCAGTTTAGCTGGGGGCAGTCAGCCCCAGCATTTT. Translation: CASSLAGGSQPQHF.

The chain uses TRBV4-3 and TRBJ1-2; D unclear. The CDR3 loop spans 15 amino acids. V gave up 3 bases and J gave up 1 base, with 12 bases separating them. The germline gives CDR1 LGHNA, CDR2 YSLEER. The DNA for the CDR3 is TGCGCCAGCAGCCAGAGCCTTTTGTTTAACTATGGCTACACCTTC. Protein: CASSQSLLFNYGYTF.

The CDR3 sequence: CASREPTDTQYF. As DNA, the CDR3 is TGCGCCAGCAGGGAACCTACAGATACGCAGTATTTT. The gene calls are TRBV5-1 and TRBJ2-3; D gene uncertain. The ends were cut back, 5 bases at V and 3 bases at J, with 7 bases in the middle. This CDR3 comprises 12 residues. CDR1 is SGHRS, CDR2 YFSETQ, per germline.

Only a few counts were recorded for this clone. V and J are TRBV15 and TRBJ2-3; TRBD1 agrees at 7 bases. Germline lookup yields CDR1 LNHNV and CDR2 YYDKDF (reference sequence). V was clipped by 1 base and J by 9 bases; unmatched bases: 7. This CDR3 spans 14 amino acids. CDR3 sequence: CATSRVRVQGTQYF. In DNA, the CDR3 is TGTGCCACCAGCAGAGTCCGAGTACAGGGGACGCAGTATTTT.

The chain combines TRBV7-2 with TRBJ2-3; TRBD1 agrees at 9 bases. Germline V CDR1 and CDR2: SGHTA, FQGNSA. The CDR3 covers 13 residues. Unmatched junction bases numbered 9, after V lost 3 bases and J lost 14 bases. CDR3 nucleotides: TGTGCCAGCAGCTTGACAGGGGGTATAGGAGGGTATTTT. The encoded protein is CASSLTGGIGGYF.

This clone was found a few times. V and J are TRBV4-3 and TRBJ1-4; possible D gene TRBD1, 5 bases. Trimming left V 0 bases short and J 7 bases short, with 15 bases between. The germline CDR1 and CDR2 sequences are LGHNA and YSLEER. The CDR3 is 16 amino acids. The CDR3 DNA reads TGCGCCAGCAGCCAAGATCCGACGGGGCAAAGTGAAAAACTGTTTTTT. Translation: CASSQDPTGQSEKLFF.

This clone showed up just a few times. The CDR3 sequence: CGPDVSLRNEQYV. DNA of the CDR3: TGCGGACCGGATGTGAGTTTGAGGAACGAGCAGTACGTC. This chain uses TRBV29-1 with TRBJ2-7; D gene ambiguous. The CDR3 spans 13 residues. Germline V CDR1 and CDR2: SQVTM, ANQGSEA.

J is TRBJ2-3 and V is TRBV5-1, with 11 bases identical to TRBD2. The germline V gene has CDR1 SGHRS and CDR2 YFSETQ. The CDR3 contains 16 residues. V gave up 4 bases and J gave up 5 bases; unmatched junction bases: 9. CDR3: CASSSRIAGGQDTQYF. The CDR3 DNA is TGCGCCAGCAGCAGTAGGATAGCGGGGGGGCAAGATACGCAGTATTTT.

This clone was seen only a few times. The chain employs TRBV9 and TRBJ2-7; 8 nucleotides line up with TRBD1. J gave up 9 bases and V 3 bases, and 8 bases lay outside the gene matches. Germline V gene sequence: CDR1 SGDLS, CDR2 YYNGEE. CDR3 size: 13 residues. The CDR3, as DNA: TGTGCCAGCAGCGGGCGGGACAGGATGCGGCAGTACTTC. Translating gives CASSGRDRMRQYF.

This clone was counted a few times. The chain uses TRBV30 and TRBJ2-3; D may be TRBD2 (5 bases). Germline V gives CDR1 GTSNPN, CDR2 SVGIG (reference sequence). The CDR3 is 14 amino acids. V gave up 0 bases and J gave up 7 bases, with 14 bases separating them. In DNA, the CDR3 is TGTGCCTGGAGTGTATTCCGGGGTACAAATACGCAGTATTTT. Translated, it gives CAWSVFRGTNTQYF.

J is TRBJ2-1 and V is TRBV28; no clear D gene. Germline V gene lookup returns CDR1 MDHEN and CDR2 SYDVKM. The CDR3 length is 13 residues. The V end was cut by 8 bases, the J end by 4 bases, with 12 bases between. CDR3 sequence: CASASTLYNEQFF. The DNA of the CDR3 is TGTGCCAGCGCATCGACATTATACAATGAGCAGTTCTTC.

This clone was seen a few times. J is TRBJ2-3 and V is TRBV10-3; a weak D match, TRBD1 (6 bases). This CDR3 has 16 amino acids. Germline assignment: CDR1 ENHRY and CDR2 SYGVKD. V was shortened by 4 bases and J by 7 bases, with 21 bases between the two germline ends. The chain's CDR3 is CAISGRDILRGNTQYF. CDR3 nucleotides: TGTGCCATCAGTGGACGGGACATTTTACGAGGAAATACGCAGTATTTT.

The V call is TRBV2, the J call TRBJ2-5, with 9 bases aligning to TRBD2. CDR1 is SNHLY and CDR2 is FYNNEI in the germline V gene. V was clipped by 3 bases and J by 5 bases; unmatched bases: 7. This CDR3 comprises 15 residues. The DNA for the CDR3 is TGTGCCAGCAGTGACTTTAGCGGGAGCGGGGAGACCCAGTACTTC. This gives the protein CASSDFSGSGETQYF.

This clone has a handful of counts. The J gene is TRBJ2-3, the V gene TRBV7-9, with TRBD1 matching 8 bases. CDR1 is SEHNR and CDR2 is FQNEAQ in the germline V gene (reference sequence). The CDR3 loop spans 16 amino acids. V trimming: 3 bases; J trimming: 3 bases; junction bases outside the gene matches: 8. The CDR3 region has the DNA TGTGCCAGCAGCTTTTCGACAGGGGTCTTGACAGATACGCAGTATTTT. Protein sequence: CASSFSTGVLTDTQYF.

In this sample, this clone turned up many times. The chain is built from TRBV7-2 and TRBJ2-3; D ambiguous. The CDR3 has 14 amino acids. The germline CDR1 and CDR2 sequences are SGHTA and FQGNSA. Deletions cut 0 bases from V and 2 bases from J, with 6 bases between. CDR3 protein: CASSLAASTDTQYF. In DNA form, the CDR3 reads TGTGCCAGCAGCTTAGCTGCGTCCACAGATACGCAGTATTTT. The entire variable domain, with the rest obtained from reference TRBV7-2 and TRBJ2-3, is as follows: GAGVSQSPSNKVTEKGKDVELRCDPISGHTALYWYRQSLGQGLEFLIYFQGNSAPDKSGLPSDRFSAERTGGSVSTLTIQRTQQEDSAVYLCASSLAASTDTQYFGPGTRLTVL.

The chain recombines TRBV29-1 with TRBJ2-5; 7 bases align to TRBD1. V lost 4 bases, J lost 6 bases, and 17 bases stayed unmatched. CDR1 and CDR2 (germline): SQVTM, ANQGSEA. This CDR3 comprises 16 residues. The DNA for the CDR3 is TGCAGCGTTGGTGGTTTTGTCGAGGGACAGACAAAGACCCAGTACTTC. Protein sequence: CSVGGFVEGQTKTQYF.

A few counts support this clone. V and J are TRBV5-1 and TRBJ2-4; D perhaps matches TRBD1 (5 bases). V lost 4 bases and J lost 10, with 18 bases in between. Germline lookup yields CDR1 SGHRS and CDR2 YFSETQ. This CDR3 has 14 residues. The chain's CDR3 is CASSQVPDTFIQYF. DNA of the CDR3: TGCGCCAGCAGCCAAGTTCCGGACACGTTTATTCAGTACTTC.

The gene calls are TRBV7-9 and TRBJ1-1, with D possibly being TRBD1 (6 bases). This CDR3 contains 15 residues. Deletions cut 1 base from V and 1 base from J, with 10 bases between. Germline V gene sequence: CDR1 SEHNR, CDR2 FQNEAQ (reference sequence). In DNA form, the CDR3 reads TGTGCCAGCAGCTTAGACAGGGTGGGGAACACTGAAGCTTTCTTT. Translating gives CASSLDRVGNTEAFF.

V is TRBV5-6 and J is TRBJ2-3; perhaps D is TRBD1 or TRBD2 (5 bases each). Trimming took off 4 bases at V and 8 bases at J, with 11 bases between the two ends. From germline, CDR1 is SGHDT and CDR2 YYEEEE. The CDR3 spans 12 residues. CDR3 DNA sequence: TGTGCCAGCAGCCCGGGACCTCTTACGCAGTATTTT. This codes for CASSPGPLTQYF. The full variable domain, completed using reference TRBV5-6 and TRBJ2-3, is DAGVTQSPTHLIKTRGQQVTLRCSPKSGHDTVSWYQQALGQGPQFIFQYYEEEERQRGNFPDRFSGHQFPNYSSELNVNALLLGDSALYLCASSPGPLTQYFGPGTRLTVL.

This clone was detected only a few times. CDR3 in amino acids: CASSLSGSDTQYF. The CDR3 coding sequence is TGTGCCAGCAGCTTATCAGGTTCAGATACGCAGTATTTT. The chain combines TRBV7-2 with TRBJ2-3; unclear D gene. V was clipped by 2 bases and J by 4 bases, with 7 bases between them. Germline V CDR1 and CDR2: SGHTA, FQGNSA. This CDR3 contains 13 residues.

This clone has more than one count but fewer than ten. CDR3 residues: CTSSQGIDLGGSEYF. CDR3 sequence (DNA): TGCACCAGCAGCCAAGGGATCGACCTCGGTGGGTCGGAGTACTTC. The rearrangement uses TRBV1 and TRBJ2-7. TRBV1 is described as a pseudogene. CDR3 length equals 15 residues.

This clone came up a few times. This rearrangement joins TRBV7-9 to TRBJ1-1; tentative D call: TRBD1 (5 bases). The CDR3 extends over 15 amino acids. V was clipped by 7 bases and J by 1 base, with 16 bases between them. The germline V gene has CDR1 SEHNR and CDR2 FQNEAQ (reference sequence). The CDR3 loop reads CASNLRQSRNTEAFF. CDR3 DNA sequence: TGTGCCAGCAACCTTAGACAGTCCAGGAACACTGAAGCTTTCTTT. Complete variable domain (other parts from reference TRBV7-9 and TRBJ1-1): DTGVSQNPRHKITKRGQNVTFRCDPISEHNRLYWYRQTLGQGPEFLTYFQNEAQLEKSRLLSDRFSAERPKGSFSTLEIQRTEQGDSAMYLCASNLRQSRNTEAFFGQGTRLTVV.

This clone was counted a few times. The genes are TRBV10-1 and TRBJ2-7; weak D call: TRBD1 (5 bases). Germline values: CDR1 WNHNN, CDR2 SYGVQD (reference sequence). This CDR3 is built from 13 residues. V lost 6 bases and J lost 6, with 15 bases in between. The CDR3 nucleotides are TGCGCCAGCAGCGAGACTTCAGGGTTCGAGCAGTACGTC. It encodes CASSETSGFEQYV.

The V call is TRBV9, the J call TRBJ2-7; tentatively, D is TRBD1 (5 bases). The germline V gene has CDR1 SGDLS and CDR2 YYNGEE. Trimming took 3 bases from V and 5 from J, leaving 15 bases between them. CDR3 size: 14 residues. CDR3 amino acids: CASSAPRVGNEQYV. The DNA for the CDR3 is TGTGCCAGCAGCGCCCCCAGGGTAGGCAACGAGCAGTACGTC.

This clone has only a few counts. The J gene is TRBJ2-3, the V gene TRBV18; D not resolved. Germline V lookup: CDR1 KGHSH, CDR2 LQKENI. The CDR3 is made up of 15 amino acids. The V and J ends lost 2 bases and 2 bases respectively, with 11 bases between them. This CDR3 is CASSPSNTYTDTQYF. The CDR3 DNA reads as TGTGCCAGCTCACCATCGAACACCTACACAGATACGCAGTATTTT.

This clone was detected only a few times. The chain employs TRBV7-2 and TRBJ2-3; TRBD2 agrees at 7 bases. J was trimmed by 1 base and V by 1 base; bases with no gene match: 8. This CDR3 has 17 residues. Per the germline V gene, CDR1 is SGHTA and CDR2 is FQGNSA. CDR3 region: CASSLGTDAGGTDTQYF. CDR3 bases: TGTGCCAGCAGCTTAGGAACGGACGCGGGGGGCACAGATACGCAGTATTTT.

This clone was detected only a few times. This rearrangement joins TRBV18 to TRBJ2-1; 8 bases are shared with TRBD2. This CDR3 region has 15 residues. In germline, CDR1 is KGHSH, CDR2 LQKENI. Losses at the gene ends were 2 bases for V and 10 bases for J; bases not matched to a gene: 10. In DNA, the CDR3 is TGTGCCAGCTCACCAGGGACTAGAGTAGCCTGGGAGCAGTTCTTC. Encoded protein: CASSPGTRVAWEQFF.

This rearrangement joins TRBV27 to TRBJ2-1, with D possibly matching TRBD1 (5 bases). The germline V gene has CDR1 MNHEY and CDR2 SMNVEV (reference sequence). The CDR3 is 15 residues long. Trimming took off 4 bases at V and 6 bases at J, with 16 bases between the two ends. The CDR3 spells CASSYLQGWSNEQFF. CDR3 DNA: TGTGCCAGCAGTTACCTCCAGGGATGGAGCAATGAGCAGTTCTTC.